Below, 20 T cell receptor beta chains from the same sample are listed, as sequenced in a study of T cell repertoires in cytomegalovirus infection. The antigens of these receptors remain unknown. TCRdb processed the reads anew with MiXCR; each CDR3 protein has one entry. The sample lists some 900,000 distinct CDR3 sequences; roughly 33% were seen once. Sequences were derived from cultured CD8+ T cells from PBMCs, sampled from culture after CMV antigen stimulation. The receptors shown here come from a human donor in good health (CMV status not recorded). Some clones in this sample may be carry-over from other donors' samples.

This clonotype showed up many times. The rearrangement joins TRBV6-1 to TRBJ2-7; D tentatively fits TRBD1 or TRBD2 (6 bases each). Trimming removed 4 bases from V and 0 bases from J, with 13 bases in between. Germline lookup yields CDR1 MNHNS and CDR2 SASEGT. The CDR3 extends over 15 amino acids. CDR3 residues: CASSAKGGGSYEQYF. CDR3 nucleotide sequence: TGTGCCAGCAGTGCAAAGGGGGGTGGCTCCTACGAGCAGTACTTC.

The CDR3 loop is CASGPGAPYGYTF. The CDR3 region has the DNA TGTGCTAGTGGTCCGGGGGCACCCTATGGCTACACCTTC. The chain links TRBV12-5 to TRBJ1-2; D perhaps matches TRBD1 (6 bases). Deletions cut 5 bases from V and 4 bases from J, with 11 bases between. Germline assignment: CDR1 LGHNT and CDR2 FRNRAP. The CDR3 has 13 amino acids.

This clonotype has ten or more counts. V and J are TRBV6-1 and TRBJ2-5, with 10 bases identical to TRBD2. Germline V gene lookup returns CDR1 MNHNS and CDR2 SASEGT. J was trimmed by 1 base and V by 0 bases; bases with no gene match: 5. The CDR3 is 17 amino acids. CDR3: CASSEAHLAGAQETQYF. CDR3 DNA sequence: TGTGCCAGCAGTGAAGCGCATCTAGCGGGGGCCCAAGAGACCCAGTACTTC.

Details on this clonotype: At one end the junction does not follow the germline gene, possibly because of a read error. The rearrangement uses TRBV20-1 and TRBJ2-7, with D tentatively TRBD1 or TRBD2 (5 bases each). This CDR3 spans 15 amino acids. Germline CDR1 is DFQATT and CDR2 is SNEGSKA (reference sequence). This CDR3 reads CSGRDRQGRPDEQYF. CDR3 sequence (DNA): TGCAGTGGTAGAGATCGTCAGGGACGACCGGACGAGCAGTACTTC.

This clonotype appeared a few times. One junction end does not reproduce the germline sequence, and a read error may be involved. The chain uses TRBV14 and TRBJ1-4, with a weak D call TRBD1 (5 bases). CDR1 is SGHDN and CDR2 is FVKESK in the germline V gene. The CDR3 contains 15 residues. The CDR3 coding sequence is TGCGCCAGCAGCCAAGATGGGGCTGCTAATGAAAAACTGTTTTTT. Protein product: CASSQDGAANEKLFF.

This chain connects TRBV4-2 to TRBJ2-2; perhaps TRBD1 as D (5 bases). Trimming stripped 1 base from V and 7 bases from J, with 16 bases between. There are 16 residues in the CDR3. The germline gives CDR1 LGHNA, CDR2 YNFKEQ. The CDR3 DNA reads as TGTGCCAGCAGCCAAGTGCTGGGGCCCTTCGACGGGGAGCTGTTTTTT. It codes for CASSQVLGPFDGELFF.

This clonotype has more than one count but fewer than ten. This sequence joins TRBV20-1 and TRBJ2-7, with TRBD2 identical over 8 bases. The CDR3 has 13 residues. The germline gives CDR1 DFQATT, CDR2 SNEGSKA (reference sequence). The junction had 1 base not matched to a gene; V was cut back by 0 bases and J by 3 bases. The CDR3 DNA sequence: TGCAGTGCTAGAGACGGGGGGGTCTACGAGCAGTACTTC. This encodes CSARDGGVYEQYF.

The V gene is TRBV7-3, the J gene TRBJ2-1; TRBD2 agrees at 13 bases. The V gene's germline CDR1 is SGHTA and CDR2 FQGTGA. V was pared by 4 bases and J by 3 bases, with 9 bases of the junction left unmatched. The CDR3 totals 18 residues. The CDR3 loop reads CASSSSGTSGEGYNEQFF. The CDR3 coding sequence is TGTGCCAGCAGCTCATCCGGGACTAGCGGGGAAGGCTACAATGAGCAGTTCTTC.

This clonotype came up a few times. The chain links TRBV6-5 to TRBJ1-2, with no clear D. Germline CDR1 is MNHEY and CDR2 is SVGAGI. The CDR3 is made up of 13 amino acids. Trimming took off 7 bases at V and 8 bases at J, with 17 bases between the two ends. DNA of the CDR3: TGTGCCAGCACCCAGAGCCCGCTCTGGGGCTACACCTTC. Protein product: CASTQSPLWGYTF.

The V gene is TRBV4-1, the J gene TRBJ1-5; the match to TRBD1 covers 9 bases. The CDR3 covers 15 residues. V shed 5 bases and J 7 bases; nucleotides not matched to a gene: 9. Per the germline V gene, CDR1 is MGHRA and CDR2 is YSYEKL. The CDR3 sequence is CASSTPGQGGQPQHF. CDR3 DNA: TGCGCCAGCAGCACACCGGGACAGGGCGGCCAGCCCCAGCATTTT.

The V and J genes are TRBV14 and TRBJ2-5; unclear D gene. V lost 8 bases, J lost 1 base, and 11 bases lay in between. Germline V gene data show CDR1 as SGHDN and CDR2 as FVKESK. The CDR3 runs 13 residues. The CDR3, as DNA: TGTGCCAGCGGATATTGGGGCCAAGAGACCCAGTACTTC. Amino acids: CASGYWGQETQYF. Together with reference TRBV14 and TRBJ2-5, the CDR3 gives the full variable domain: EAGVTQFPSHSVIEKGQTVTLRCDPISGHDNLYWYRRVMGKEIKFLLHFVKESKQDESGMPNNRFLAERTGGTYSTLKVQPAELEDSGVYFCASGYWGQETQYFGPGTRLLVL.

The genes are TRBV9 and TRBJ1-1; 10 nucleotides agree with TRBD1. Trimming at V came to 1 base and at J to 3 bases, leaving 9 bases not matched to a gene. The CDR3 extends over 17 amino acids. The germline CDR1 and CDR2 sequences are SGDLS and YYNGEE. Written as DNA, the CDR3 is TGTGCCAGCAGCGTACGACCGGGACAGGGGACCTACACTGAAGCTTTCTTT. Translated, it gives CASSVRPGQGTYTEAFF.

This rearrangement joins TRBV7-8 to TRBJ1-1; TRBD1 is a possible D gene (5 bases). V lost 6 bases and J lost 5, with 10 bases in between. The CDR3 spans 12 residues. Germline V CDR1 and CDR2: SGHVS, FQNEAQ. In DNA, the CDR3 is TGTGCCAGCAGTCAACAGGTGACTGAAGCTTTCTTT. Translating it yields CASSQQVTEAFF.

This clonotype was counted between two and nine times. The rearrangement joins TRBV7-6 to TRBJ1-5; D gene unclear. CDR1 is SGHVS, CDR2 FNYEAQ, per germline. The length of the CDR3 is 17 residues. Trimming took off 1 base at V and 0 bases at J, with 13 bases between the two ends. CDR3 bases: TGTGCCAGCAGCTTAGGGAGGAACCGCTATAGCAATCAGCCCCAGCATTTT. Translated: CASSLGRNRYSNQPQHF.

This clonotype was detected ten times or more. The chain is built from TRBV6-5 and TRBJ2-1, with 7 positions matching TRBD2. CDR1 is MNHEY, CDR2 SVGAGI, per germline. The junction had 2 bases not matched to a gene; V was cut back by 0 bases and J by 9 bases. The CDR3 runs 13 residues. CDR3 coding DNA: TGTGCCAGCAGTTACTCGACGGGGGGTGAGCAGTTCTTC. As protein: CASSYSTGGEQFF.

This clonotype turned up a few times. This chain uses TRBV7-6 with TRBJ1-1; D perhaps matches TRBD1 (6 bases). Germline V gene data show CDR1 as SGHVS and CDR2 as FNYEAQ. The CDR3 is made up of 13 amino acids. The germline V and J ends were trimmed by 2 bases and 5 bases, with 9 bases remaining between them. CDR3 in DNA: TGTGCCAGCAGCTTAACTCAGGGGACTGAAGCTTTCTTT. Its protein is CASSLTQGTEAFF.

This clonotype was seen a few times. The chain carries TRBV7-9 and TRBJ2-7, with D unresolved. With 5 bases removed from V and 4 bases from J, the gap between germline ends came to 12 bases. This CDR3 spans 13 amino acids. Looked up from germline, CDR1 is SEHNR and CDR2 is FQNEAQ (reference sequence). CDR3 in amino acids: CASSHPVSYEQYV. The CDR3 nucleotides read TGTGCCAGCAGCCATCCCGTAAGTTACGAGCAGTACGTC.

Comment on this clonotype: A much larger clone differs from this one at a single base, so this may be a read error. V gene TRBV7-2 combines with J gene TRBJ1-5, with D maybe TRBD1 (5 bases). In germline, CDR1 is SGHTA, CDR2 FQGNSA. With 5 bases removed from V and 6 bases from J, the gap between germline ends came to 14 bases. The CDR3 consists of 14 residues. As DNA, the CDR3 is TGTACCAGCAGCCACGGGGGGGGAGGTCAGCCCCAGCATTTT. Translating it yields CTSSHGGGGQPQHF. Variable domain in full (rest from reference TRBV7-2 and TRBJ1-5): GAGVSQSPSNKVTEKGKDVELRCDPISGHTALYWYRQSLGQGLEFLIYFQGNSAPDKSGLPSDRFSAERTGGSVSTLTIQRTQQEDSAVYLCTSSHGGGGQPQHFGDGTRLSIL.

This clonotype was seen only a few times. The chain couples TRBV7-4 to TRBJ2-7; D remains ambiguous. The V and J ends lost 7 bases and 0 bases respectively, with 28 bases between them. This CDR3 has 19 residues. The V gene's germline CDR1 is SGHVT and CDR2 SQSDAQ. CDR3 loop: CASTWLGTSLPFSSYEQYV. CDR3 coding DNA: TGTGCCAGCACCTGGCTGGGCACTTCTCTCCCTTTCAGCTCCTACGAGCAGTACGTC.

This clonotype was found a few times. V is TRBV7-9 and J is TRBJ2-4; 8 nucleotides align to TRBD2. Germline V gene data show CDR1 as SEHNR and CDR2 as FQNEAQ (reference sequence). Germline trimming cut 3 bases from V and 3 bases from J; bases unmatched to any gene: 16. The CDR3 totals 19 residues. Written as DNA, the CDR3 is TGTGCCAGCAGCTTCCCGGGCGGGGGGCCGAGTTATGTCAAAAACATTCAGTACTTC. Its protein product is CASSFPGGGPSYVKNIQYF.